This TCR beta chain was obtained from a study of blood T cell repertoires in COVID-19. Study-wide background: COVID-19 samples, acute and convalescent, were from the United States, Italy and Spain. In each case, the material was cDNA or gDNA derived from T cells, B-cell-depleted T cells, or PBMCs.

Original processing methods: Reference gene primer amplification gave estimated nucleated cell counts. Only in-frame clones appear in the TCRdb table, and some are missing; sequencing was by immunoSEQ multiplex PCR. V and J calls plus clone size are reproduced from that table; the DNA served to infer D and trimming. The data hold over 100,000 clones, with 70% to 90% observed a single time. The CDR3 spans 13 residues. Germline values: CDR1 MNHEY, CDR2 SVGAGI. The V gene lost 6 bases and the J gene lost 7 bases, with 13 bases spanning the gap. This sequence joins TRBV6-5 and TRBJ1-5, with D possibly being TRBD1 (6 bases). The sequence was collected from a man aged 50-59 years with active COVID-19. Input material: peripheral blood. This CDR3 reads CASRSGAGQPQHF. Written as DNA, the CDR3 is TGTGCCAGCAGATCAGGGGCGGGCCAGCCCCAGCATTTT.